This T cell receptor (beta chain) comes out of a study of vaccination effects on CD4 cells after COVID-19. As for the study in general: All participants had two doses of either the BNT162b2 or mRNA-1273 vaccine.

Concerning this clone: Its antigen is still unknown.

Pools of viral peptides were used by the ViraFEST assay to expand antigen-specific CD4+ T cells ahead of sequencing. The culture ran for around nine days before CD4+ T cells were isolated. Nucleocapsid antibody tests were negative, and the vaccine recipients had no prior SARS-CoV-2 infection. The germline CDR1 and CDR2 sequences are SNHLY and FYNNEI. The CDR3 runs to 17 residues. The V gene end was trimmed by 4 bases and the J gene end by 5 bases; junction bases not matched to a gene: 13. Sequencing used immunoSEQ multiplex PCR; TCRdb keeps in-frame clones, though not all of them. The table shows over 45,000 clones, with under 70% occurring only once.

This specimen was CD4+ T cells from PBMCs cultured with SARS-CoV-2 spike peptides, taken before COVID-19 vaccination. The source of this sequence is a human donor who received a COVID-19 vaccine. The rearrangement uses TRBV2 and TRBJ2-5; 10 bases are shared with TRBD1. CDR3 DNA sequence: TGTGCCAGCAGTGCCCGAATCTGGGGACAGGGGTGGGAGACCCAGTACTTC. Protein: CASSARIWGQGWETQYF.